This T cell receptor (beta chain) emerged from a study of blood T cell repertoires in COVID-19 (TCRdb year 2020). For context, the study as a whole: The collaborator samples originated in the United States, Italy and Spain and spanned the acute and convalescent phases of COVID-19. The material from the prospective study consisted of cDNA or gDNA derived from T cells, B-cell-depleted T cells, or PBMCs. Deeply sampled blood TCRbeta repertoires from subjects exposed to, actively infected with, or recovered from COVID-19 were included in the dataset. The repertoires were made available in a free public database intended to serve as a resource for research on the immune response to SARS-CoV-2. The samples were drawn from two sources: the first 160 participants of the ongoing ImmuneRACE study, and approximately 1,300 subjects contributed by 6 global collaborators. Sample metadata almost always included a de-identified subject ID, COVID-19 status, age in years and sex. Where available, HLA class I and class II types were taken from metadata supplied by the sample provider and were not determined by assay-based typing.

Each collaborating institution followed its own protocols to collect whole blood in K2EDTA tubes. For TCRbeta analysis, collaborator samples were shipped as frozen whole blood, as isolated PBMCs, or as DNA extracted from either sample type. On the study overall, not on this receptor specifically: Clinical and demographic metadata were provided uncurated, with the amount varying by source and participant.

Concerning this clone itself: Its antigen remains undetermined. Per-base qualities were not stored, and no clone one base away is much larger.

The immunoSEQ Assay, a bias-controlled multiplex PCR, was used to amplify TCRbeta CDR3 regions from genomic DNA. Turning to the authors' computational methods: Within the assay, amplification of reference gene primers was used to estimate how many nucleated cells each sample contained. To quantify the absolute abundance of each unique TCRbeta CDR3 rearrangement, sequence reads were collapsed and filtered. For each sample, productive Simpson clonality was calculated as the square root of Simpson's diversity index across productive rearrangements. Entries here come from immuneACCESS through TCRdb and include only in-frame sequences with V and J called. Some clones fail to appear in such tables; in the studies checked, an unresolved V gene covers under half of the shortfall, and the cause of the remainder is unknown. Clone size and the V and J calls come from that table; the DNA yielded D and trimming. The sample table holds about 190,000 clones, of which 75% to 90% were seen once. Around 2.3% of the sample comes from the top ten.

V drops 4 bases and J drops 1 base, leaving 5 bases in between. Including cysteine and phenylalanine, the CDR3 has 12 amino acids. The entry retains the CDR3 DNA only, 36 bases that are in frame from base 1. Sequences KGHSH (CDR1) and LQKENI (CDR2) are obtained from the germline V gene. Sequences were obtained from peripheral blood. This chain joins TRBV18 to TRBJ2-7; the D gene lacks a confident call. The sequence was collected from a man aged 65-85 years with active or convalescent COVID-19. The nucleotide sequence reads TGTGCCAGCTCACTCACTTCCTACGAGCAGTACTTC. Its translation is CASSLTSYEQYF.